This T cell receptor (beta chain) is from a study of blood T cell repertoires in COVID-19. This CDR3 spans 13 amino acids. The V end lost 3 bases, the J end lost 2 bases, and 8 bases lay between the germline ends. Per the germline V gene, CDR1 is KGHSH and CDR2 is LQKENI. During active infection, Seattle patients enrolled and were then monitored through disease. Sequencing was performed with immunoSEQ multiplex PCR; in TCRdb, only in-frame clones are kept and a portion is missing. The data contain some 520,000 clones, nearly 90% of them seen just once; the ten biggest clones take up 0.8% to 0.9%. This sequence joins TRBV18 and TRBJ2-7; D perhaps matches TRBD1 (6 bases). The origin of this receptor is a man aged 18 to 29 with COVID-19, enrolled during active disease. Sequencing input: peripheral blood. The CDR3 is CASSPRQAYEQYF. The CDR3 DNA sequence: TGTGCCAGCTCACCTCGACAGGCCTACGAGCAGTACTTC.